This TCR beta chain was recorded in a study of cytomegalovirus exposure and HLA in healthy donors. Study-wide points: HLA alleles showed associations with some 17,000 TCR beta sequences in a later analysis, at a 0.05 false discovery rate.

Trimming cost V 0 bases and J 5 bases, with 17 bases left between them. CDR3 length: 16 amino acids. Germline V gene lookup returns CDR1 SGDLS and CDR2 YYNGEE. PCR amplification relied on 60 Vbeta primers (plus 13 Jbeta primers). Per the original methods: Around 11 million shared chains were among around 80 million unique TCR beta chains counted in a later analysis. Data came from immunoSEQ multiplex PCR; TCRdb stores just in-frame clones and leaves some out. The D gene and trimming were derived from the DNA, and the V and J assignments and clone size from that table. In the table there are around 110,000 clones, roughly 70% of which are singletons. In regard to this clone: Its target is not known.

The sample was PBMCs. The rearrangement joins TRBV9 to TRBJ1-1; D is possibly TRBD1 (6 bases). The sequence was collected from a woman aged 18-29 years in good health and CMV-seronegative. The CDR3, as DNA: TGTGCCAGCAGCGTAGCTACTGGGGGCTTTGGGACTGAAGCTTTCTTT. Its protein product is CASSVATGGFGTEAFF.